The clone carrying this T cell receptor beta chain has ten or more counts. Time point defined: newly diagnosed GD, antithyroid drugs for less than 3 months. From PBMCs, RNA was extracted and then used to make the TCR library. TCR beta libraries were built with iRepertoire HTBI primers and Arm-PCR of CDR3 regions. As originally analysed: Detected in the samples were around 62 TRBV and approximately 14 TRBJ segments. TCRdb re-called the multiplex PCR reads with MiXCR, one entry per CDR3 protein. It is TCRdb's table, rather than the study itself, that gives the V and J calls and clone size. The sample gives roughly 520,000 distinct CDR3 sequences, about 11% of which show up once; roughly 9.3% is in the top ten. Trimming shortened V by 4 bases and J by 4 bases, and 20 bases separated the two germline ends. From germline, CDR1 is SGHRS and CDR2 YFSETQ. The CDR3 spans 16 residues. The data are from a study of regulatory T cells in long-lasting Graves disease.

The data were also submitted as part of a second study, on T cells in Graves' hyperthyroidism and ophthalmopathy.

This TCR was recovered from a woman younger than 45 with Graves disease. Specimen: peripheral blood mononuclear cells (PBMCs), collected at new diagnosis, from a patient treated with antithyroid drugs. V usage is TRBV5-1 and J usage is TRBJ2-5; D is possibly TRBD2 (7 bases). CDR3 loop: CASSRGAGARGETQYF. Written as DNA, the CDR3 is TGCGCCAGCAGCCGAGGCGCGGGGGCGCGGGGAGAGACCCAGTACTTC.